The entry that follows covers one TCR beta chain sequence. The record originates from a study of patients and donors after allogeneic stem cell transplantation. Per the germline V gene, CDR1 is MNHEY and CDR2 is SMNVEV (reference sequence). This CDR3 is 14 amino acids long. V was shortened by 1 base and J by 5 bases, with 12 bases between the two germline ends. TCRdb recomputed calls from the RT-PCR reads with MiXCR, one row per CDR3 protein. The data show 920,000 or so distinct CDR3 sequences, with roughly 18% seen just once and approximately 5.9% held by the top ten. This receptor was taken from a human donor who was either an allogeneic HSCT recipient or a stem cell or donor lymphocyte infusion donor (not recorded which). It is not recorded whose cells these are; they may come from a transplant donor. The source material was blood, either unsorted or a sorted T cell fraction (not recorded which). The chain joins TRBV27 to TRBJ2-7, with D perhaps TRBD1 (6 bases). The CDR3: CASSLFGQGNEQYF. The CDR3 nucleotides are TGTGCCAGCAGTTTATTTGGTCAGGGGAACGAGCAGTACTTC.